The entry below gives a single T cell receptor (beta chain) sequence along with its context. The target antigen is unknown. Germline assignment: CDR1 MDHEN and CDR2 SYDVKM. The CDR3 is 17 amino acids. V lost 10 bases, J lost 5 bases, and 16 bases stayed unmatched. The repertoire was sequenced with immunoSEQ multiplex PCR; TCRdb's copy has only in-frame clones and lacks some. The table has 15,000 to 20,000 clones, about 80% seen once. The data derive from a study of OX40 agonist ivuxolimab in advanced cancers. At the level of the study: Those enrolled were 80% to 85% male, with a mean age of roughly 60 years and ages from about 20 to 85. Overall study findings and caveats: CD8+ T cells showed, on average, more clonal expansion than CD4+ cells. At 0.1 to 3.0 mg/kg and by week 6, clonal expansion occurred in CD4+ and CD8+ blood T cells. People who partly responded at 0.1-3.0 mg/kg had some of the least clonal expansion seen.

This material consisted of CD4+ or CD8+ T cells sorted from blood, taken in a trial of the OX40 agonist ivuxolimab. The clonotype originates from an adult with an advanced solid tumor such as melanoma, head and neck, liver or kidney cancer. The V and J genes are TRBV28 and TRBJ2-3; 12 bases fit TRBD2. Written as DNA, the CDR3 is TGTGCCACCCAGTGGGGTAGGACTAGCGGGGTAAAAGATACGCAGTATTTT. Translated: CATQWGRTSGVKDTQYF.